Following are 9 T cell receptor beta chains from one sample sequenced in a study of blood T cell repertoires in COVID-19. Clones were read by immunoSEQ multiplex PCR, and TCRdb kept only the in-frame ones, dropping some. The sample has nearly 90,000 clones, about 92% seen once. The sample taken for sequencing was peripheral blood. These receptors all come from a man younger than 35 with COVID-19, enrolled during active disease.

The V call is TRBV28, the J call TRBJ2-1; possibly TRBD2 for D (6 bases). Germline lookup yields CDR1 MDHEN and CDR2 SYDVKM. The CDR3 covers 15 residues. The germline V and J ends were trimmed by 3 bases and 0 bases, with 9 bases remaining between them. The CDR3 loop reads CASSLGDFSYNEQFF. As DNA, the CDR3 is TGTGCCAGCAGTTTGGGGGACTTCTCCTACAATGAGCAGTTCTTC.

The rearrangement links TRBV27 to TRBJ1-6, with D perhaps matching TRBD1 (5 bases). CDR1 MNHEY and CDR2 SMNVEV come from the germline V gene (reference sequence). The CDR3 has 13 amino acids. Trimming took 5 bases from V and 10 from J, leaving 12 bases between them. This CDR3 reads CASSIGGVSPLHF. In nucleotides, the CDR3 is TGTGCCAGCAGTATAGGAGGGGTATCACCCCTCCACTTT.

The CDR3 spells CAISEIWGTLGGGYTF. The CDR3 DNA reads as TGTGCCATCAGTGAGATCTGGGGGACCCTCGGAGGGGGCTACACCTTC. This sequence joins TRBV10-3 and TRBJ1-2, with a weak D call TRBD1 (5 bases). CDR1 is ENHRY, CDR2 SYGVKD, per germline. Trimming took off 2 bases at V and 8 bases at J, with 21 bases between the two ends. CDR3 length equals 16 residues.

This chain links TRBV6-5 with TRBJ2-3, with 7 nucleotides matching TRBD2. Per germline, CDR1 MNHEY and CDR2 SVGAGI. The CDR3 loop spans 15 amino acids. V shed 7 bases, J shed 6 bases, and the junction held 13 bases outside the gene matches. DNA of the CDR3: TGTGCCAGCACTTCCTACGGCGGGAGAAAGGATACGCAGTATTTT. Translating gives CASTSYGGRKDTQYF.

The V and J genes are TRBV19 and TRBJ2-5; the D gene is possibly TRBD1 (5 bases). The CDR3 is made up of 14 amino acids. V gave up 5 bases and J gave up 0 bases, with 10 bases separating them. Germline CDR1 and CDR2: LNHDA and SQIVND (reference sequence). Here the CDR3 reads CASSATDYQETQYF. The DNA for the CDR3 is TGTGCCAGTAGTGCGACAGATTACCAAGAGACCCAGTACTTC.

CDR3 sequence (DNA): TGTGCCAGCAGCCCCCTTCCTATAGCGGGGGGGCAGTTCTTC. Its translation is CASSPLPIAGGQFF. V and J are TRBV7-3 and TRBJ2-1; TRBD2 aligns across 10 bases. The CDR3 consists of 14 residues. V shed 5 bases, J shed 12 bases, and the junction held 10 bases outside the gene matches. Germline values: CDR1 SGHTA, CDR2 FQGTGA.

The rearrangement uses TRBV28 and TRBJ2-1; 8 bases align to TRBD2. CDR3 size: 11 residues. With V trimmed by 7 bases and J by 10 bases, 3 bases remained unmatched. Germline V gene sequence: CDR1 MDHEN, CDR2 SYDVKM. The CDR3 loop is CASTQREEQFF. The CDR3 bases are TGTGCCAGCACACAGCGGGAGGAGCAGTTCTTC.

This chain joins TRBV7-9 and TRBJ1-5; TRBD1 agrees at 9 bases. V gave up 5 bases and J gave up 1 base; unmatched junction bases: 6. Germline V gene data show CDR1 as SEHNR and CDR2 as FQNEAQ (reference sequence). The CDR3 covers 16 residues. The CDR3 here is CASSPLTGGSNQPQHF. The CDR3 coding sequence is TGTGCCAGCAGCCCCTTGACAGGGGGGAGCAATCAGCCCCAGCATTTT.

J is TRBJ1-6 and V is TRBV9; unclear D gene. The length of the CDR3 is 15 residues. Germline assignment: CDR1 SGDLS and CDR2 YYNGEE. The germline V and J ends were trimmed by 6 bases and 0 bases, with 10 bases remaining between them. The CDR3 DNA is TGTGCCAGCATGCGGGGTGCCTCCTATAATTCACCCCTCCACTTT. Amino acid sequence: CASMRGASYNSPLHF.